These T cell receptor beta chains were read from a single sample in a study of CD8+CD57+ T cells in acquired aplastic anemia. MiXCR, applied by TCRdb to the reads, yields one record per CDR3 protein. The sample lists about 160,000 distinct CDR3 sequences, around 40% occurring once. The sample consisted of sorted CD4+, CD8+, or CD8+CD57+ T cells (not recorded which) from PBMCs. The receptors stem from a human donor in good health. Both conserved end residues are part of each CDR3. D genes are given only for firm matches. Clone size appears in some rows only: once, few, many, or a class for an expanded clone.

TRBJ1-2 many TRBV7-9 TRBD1 TGTGCCAGCAGCTTAGCGGACAGGGTAGGTGGCTACACCTTC CASSLADRVGGYTF
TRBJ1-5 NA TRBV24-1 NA TGTGCCAGCAGCCTAGTCGAGAATCAGCCCCAGCATTTT CASSLVENQPQHF
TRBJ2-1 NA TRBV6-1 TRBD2 TGTGCCAGCGGGCGGGAGGGGATCTCCTACAATGAGCAGTTCTTC CASGREGISYNEQFF
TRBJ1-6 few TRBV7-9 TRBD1 TGTGCCAGCAGCATCAACAGGGGAGGCTCACCCCTCCACTTT CASSINRGGSPLHF
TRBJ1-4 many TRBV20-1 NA TGCAGTGCTAGAGATTTAAATACAACTAATGAAAAACTGTTTTTT CSARDLNTTNEKLFF
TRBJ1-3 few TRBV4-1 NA TGCGCCAGCAGCCAAGTCGGTCGGGGGAATGGAAACACCATATATTTT CASSQVGRGNGNTIYF
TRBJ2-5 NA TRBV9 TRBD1 TGTGCCAGCAGCGTAGAGGGGGGGACAGGGGGACAAGAGACCCAGTACTTC CASSVEGGTGGQETQYF
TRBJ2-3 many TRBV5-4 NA TGTGCCAGCGGCCACGGTAGCACAGATACGCAGTATTTT CASGHGSTDTQYF
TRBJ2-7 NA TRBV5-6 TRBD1 TGTGCCAGCAGCGTGGACAGGGAGCGCTACGAGCAGTACTTC CASSVDRERYEQYF
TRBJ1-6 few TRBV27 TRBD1 TGTGCCAGCAATAGGGACAGTCTTAATTCACCCCTCCACTTT CASNRDSLNSPLHF
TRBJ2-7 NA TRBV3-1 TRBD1 TGTGCCAGCAGCCAACCTGGGACAGGAACCTACGAGCAGTACTTC CASSQPGTGTYEQYF
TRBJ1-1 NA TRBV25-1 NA TGTGCCAGCAGTATCACAGGGAGGTATGAAGCTTTCTTT CASSITGRYEAFF
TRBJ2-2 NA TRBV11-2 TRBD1 TGTGCCAGCAGCCCTACAGGGGGCGGTACCGGGGAGCTGTTTTTT CASSPTGGGTGELFF
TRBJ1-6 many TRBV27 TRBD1 TGTGCCAGCAGTTCAGACAGGGTCAATTCACCCCTCCACTTT CASSSDRVNSPLHF
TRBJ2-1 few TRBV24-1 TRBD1 TGTGCCACCAGCGCCAGGGGGCGCTCCTACAATGAGCAGTTCTTC CATSARGRSYNEQFF
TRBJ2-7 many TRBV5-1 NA TGCGCCAGCAGCTTGTCGGTCCCGGGAACCTACGAGCAGTACTTC CASSLSVPGTYEQYF
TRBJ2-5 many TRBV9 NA TGTGCCAGCAGCAGACAGGTTCTAGAGACCCAGTACTTC CASSRQVLETQYF
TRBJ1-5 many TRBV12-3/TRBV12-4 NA TGTGCCAGCAGTCCTAGCTGGCGGGTCCAGCCCCAGCATTTT CASSPSWRVQPQHF
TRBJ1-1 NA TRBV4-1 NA TGCGCCAGCAGCCAAGATCATCGGGGTCGAGGCACTGAAGCTTTCTTT CASSQDHRGRGTEAFF
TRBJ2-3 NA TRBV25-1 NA TGTGCCAGCAGTGGGGATCTAGGCACAGATACGCAGTATTTT CASSGDLGTDTQYF
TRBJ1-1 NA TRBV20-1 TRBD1 TGCAGTGCCTGGACAGGGGACGTCACCCAAGCTTTCTTT CSAWTGDVTQAFF
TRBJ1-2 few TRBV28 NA TGTGCCAGCAGTTTCCAGGACAGCGCCTATGGCTACACCTTC CASSFQDSAYGYTF
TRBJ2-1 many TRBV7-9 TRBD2 TGTGCCAGCAGCTTAGCTTCCGGGAGGGCTCTTGAGCAGTTCTTC CASSLASGRALEQFF
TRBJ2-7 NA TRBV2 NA TGTGCCAGCACCTCCGGGACCCCTCCCTACGAGCAGTACTTC CASTSGTPPYEQYF
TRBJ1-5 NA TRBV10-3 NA TGTGCCATCAGTGTATCAGGGAATAGCAATCAGCCCCAGCATTTT CAISVSGNSNQPQHF
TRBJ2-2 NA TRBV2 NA TGTGCCAGTACAGGGAGGGATAACACCGGGGAGCTGTTTTTT CASTGRDNTGELFF
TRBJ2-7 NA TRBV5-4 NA TGTGCCAGCAGCTCCGGGAGCGTCCAGCAGTACTTC CASSSGSVQQYF
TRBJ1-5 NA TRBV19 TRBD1 TGTGCCAGTAGAGACAGGGACCATCAGCCCCAGCATTTT CASRDRDHQPQHF
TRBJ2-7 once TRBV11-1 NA TGTGCCAGCAGCTTAGGGGGAATGGGGAAAGACGAGCAGTACTTC CASSLGGMGKDEQYF
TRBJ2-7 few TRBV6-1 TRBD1 TGTGCCAGTTGGGGGGGGAATGGACAGGGGGCTTTCGAGCAGTACTTC CASWGGNGQGAFEQYF
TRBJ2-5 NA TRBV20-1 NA TGCAGTGCTGCCCCGGGAAAAGGGTTGGAGACCCAGTACTTC CSAAPGKGLETQYF
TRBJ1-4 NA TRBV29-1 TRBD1 TGCAGCGTGGGACAGGGGGGTGAAAAACTGTTTTTT CSVGQGGEKLFF
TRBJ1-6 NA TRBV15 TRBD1 TGTGCCACCAGCAGAGATCGTCAGGGGGGCTCACCCCTCCACTTT CATSRDRQGGSPLHF
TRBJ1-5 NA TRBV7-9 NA TGTGCCAGCAGCCTTTCCACAGGTCAGCCCCAGCATTTT CASSLSTGQPQHF
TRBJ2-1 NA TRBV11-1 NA TGTGCCAGCAGCTCCCGACAGGGAGGGCATGAGCAGTTCTTC CASSSRQGGHEQFF
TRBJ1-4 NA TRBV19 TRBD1 TGTGCCAGTAGTAACAGGGGGGGTGATGAAAAACTGTTTTTT CASSNRGGDEKLFF
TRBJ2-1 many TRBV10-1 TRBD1 TGCGCCAGGTTCGGGACAGGGGATTTAGATGAGCAGTTCTTC CARFGTGDLDEQFF
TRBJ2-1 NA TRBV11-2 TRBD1 TGTGCCAGCAGCTTTTATTTGGGACAGGGCGGTGAGCAGTTCTTC CASSFYLGQGGEQFF
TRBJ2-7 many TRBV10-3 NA TGTGCCATCAGTGAACCGACTGGTGGGCGGGCCTCCTACGAGCAGTACTTC CAISEPTGGRASYEQYF
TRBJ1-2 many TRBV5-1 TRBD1 TGCGCCAGCAGCTTGGCCGGCGGGACAGATAACTATGGCTACACCTTC CASSLAGGTDNYGYTF
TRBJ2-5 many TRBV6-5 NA TGTGCCAGCAGTTACGGGCAGGGAAGGACAGAGACCCAGTACTTC CASSYGQGRTETQYF
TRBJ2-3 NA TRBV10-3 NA TGTGCCATCAGTGAGTGGACAGATTCCACCACAGATACGCAGTATTTT CAISEWTDSTTDTQYF
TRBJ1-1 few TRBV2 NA TGTGCCAGCAGAGAGTGGTATCAGGGGACTGAAGCTTTCTTT CASREWYQGTEAFF